This record concerns one T cell receptor beta chain sequence. TCRdb called the RT-PCR reads again in MiXCR, with one record for every CDR3 protein. The sample lists roughly 700,000 distinct CDR3 sequences, about 14% occurring once. The data belong to a study of response to subunit inactivated influenza vaccine. CDR1 and CDR2 (germline): SGHVS, FNYEAQ. V was pared by 1 base and J by 2 bases, with 4 bases of the junction left unmatched. This CDR3 spans 15 amino acids. The sequences come from PBMCs from blood, collected about 14 days before vaccination. The TCR sequence derives from a man aged 45-65 years who received an inactivated influenza vaccine. The chain carries TRBV7-6 and TRBJ2-7, with 8 bases matching TRBD1. The CDR3 region is CASSLEARGPYEQYF. CDR3 sequence (DNA): TGTGCCAGCAGCTTAGAGGCCAGGGGGCCCTACGAGCAGTACTTC.